The entry that follows covers one T cell receptor beta chain sequence. Its specificity is not known. This specimen comes from a study of cytomegalovirus exposure and HLA in healthy donors. Study-level results: A classifier reportedly called cytomegalovirus status with high sensitivity and specificity. Many donors carried some public TCRs, although rarity characterized most TCR sequences. Researchers catalogued some 160 TCR beta chains as cytomegalovirus-associated.

Trimming took 4 bases from V and 0 from J; bases not matched to a gene: 2. The CDR3 is 14 amino acids. The germline CDR1 and CDR2 sequences are SGHRS and YFSETQ. Sequencing used immunoSEQ multiplex PCR; TCRdb keeps in-frame clones, though not all of them. The sample has some 140,000 clones; 89% are singletons. The sequence was collected from a woman aged 18 to 35 in good health and CMV-seropositive. The chain joins TRBV5-1 to TRBJ1-2; 8 nucleotides agree with TRBD1. Specimen: PBMCs. The CDR3 sequence: CASSQGAANYGYTF. CDR3 nucleotides: TGCGCCAGCAGCCAGGGGGCAGCTAACTATGGCTACACCTTC.